The 8 T cell receptor beta chains presented below share a single source sample, sequenced in a study of chemoradiotherapy in HPV16-positive cancers. Libraries were prepared by immunoSEQ multiplex PCR; TCRdb keeps only in-frame clonotypes and omits some of them. The sample lists under 8,500 clones, around 82% occurring once. The sequencing used tumor tissue, collected from a patient who underwent chemoradiotherapy. The receptors originated from a human donor with HPV-associated anogenital cancer.

V is TRBV11-2 and J is TRBJ1-1, with 8 bases aligning to TRBD1. The CDR3 extends over 13 amino acids. Germline CDR1 is SGHAT and CDR2 is FQNNGV. Germline trimming cut 5 bases from V and 5 bases from J; bases unmatched to any gene: 4. DNA of the CDR3: TGTGCCAGCAGCGTACAGGGGGGGACTGAAGCTTTCTTT. This sequence encodes CASSVQGGTEAFF.

V gene TRBV28 combines with J gene TRBJ2-7, with D perhaps being TRBD1 or TRBD2 (6 bases each). V lost 5 bases and J 4 bases, leaving 18 bases between the germline ends. The CDR3 has 15 amino acids. Germline values: CDR1 MDHEN, CDR2 SYDVKM. The CDR3 DNA sequence: TGTGCCAGCAGTCCAGCATTGGGGGGCCCTTACGAGCAGTACTTC. This encodes CASSPALGGPYEQYF.

This sequence joins TRBV25-1 and TRBJ2-7; D might be TRBD1 (5 bases). Germline CDR1 and CDR2: MGHDK and SYGVNS. V was clipped by 0 bases and J by 4 bases, with 19 bases between them. CDR3 length equals 17 residues. The DNA for the CDR3 is TGTGCCAGCAGTGAATATTGGTCGGGCCAGGGATATTACGAGCAGTACTTC. It encodes CASSEYWSGQGYYEQYF.

The chain has TRBV7-9 and TRBJ2-1, with TRBD2 matching over 8 bases. CDR1 SEHNR and CDR2 FQNEAQ come from the germline V gene (reference sequence). This CDR3 has 14 residues. The trim removed 5 bases at V and 6 bases at J, leaving 6 bases unmatched. The CDR3 region has the DNA TGTGCCAGCAGCCAAGCGGGGGCGGGCAATGAGCAGTTCTTC. The encoded protein is CASSQAGAGNEQFF.

The J gene is TRBJ2-3, the V gene TRBV6-4; possibly TRBD1 or TRBD2 for D (5 bases each). Germline CDR1 is MRHNA and CDR2 is SNTAGT. CDR3 length: 13 amino acids. Trimming pared 5 bases from V and 8 bases from J, leaving 14 bases between. CDR3 in amino acids: CASSPGPSGTQYF. In nucleotides, the CDR3 is TGTGCCAGCAGTCCGGGACCGAGCGGTACGCAGTATTTT.

The rearrangement uses TRBV6-5 and TRBJ2-3; 8 bases agree with TRBD2. The germline CDR1 and CDR2 sequences are MNHEY and SVGAGI. The CDR3 has 16 amino acids. The V segment lost 4 bases and the J segment 1 base; nucleotides outside the gene matches: 7. The CDR3 reads CASSSHRGGGTDTQYF. CDR3 DNA sequence: TGTGCCAGCAGTTCCCACCGGGGGGGTGGCACAGATACGCAGTATTTT.

This chain uses TRBV28 with TRBJ1-3, with D unclear. Trimming took 6 bases from V and 0 from J, leaving 9 bases between them. The V gene's germline CDR1 is MDHEN and CDR2 SYDVKM. The CDR3 is 14 amino acids. For the CDR3, the DNA is TGTGCCAGCAGGGACCAGCTCTCTGGAAACACCATATATTTT. The encoded protein is CASRDQLSGNTIYF.

This chain joins TRBV7-9 and TRBJ1-2; no clear D gene. This CDR3 comprises 12 residues. V was clipped by 3 bases and J by 4 bases, with 6 bases between them. Germline V CDR1 and CDR2: SEHNR, FQNEAQ (reference sequence). In DNA form, the CDR3 reads TGTGCCAGCAGCTTGGACCTCTATGGCTACACCTTC. Translation gives CASSLDLYGYTF.